This record concerns one T cell receptor beta chain sequence. Its antigen is currently not known. Base qualities are missing; no much larger clone stands one base away. Trimming at the junction amounts to 2 bases on V and 1 base on J, and the germline ends lie 13 bases apart. The CDR3, from cysteine to phenylalanine, totals 16 residues. The sequence is cut down to CDR3 DNA, 48 bases in frame from base 1. From a lookup of the germline V gene, CDR1 and CDR2 are MDHEN and SYDVKM. This sample was taken from a study of cytomegalovirus exposure and HLA in healthy donors (dated by TCRdb to 2016 to 2017). The study in broad terms: In an earlier analysis of under 750 of the donors, 250 to 350 Gb of sequence data and 90 million to 120 million unique TCR beta sequences from about 190 million T cells were reported. Alongside the repertoire data, information on donor age, sex, ethnicity and CMV serostatus was compiled. Rather than drawing on any new phenotypic data, the later analysis identified candidate immune exposures from TCR beta sequences and the way those sequences occurred across donors. Along with the roughly 710-subject first cohort, a separate validation cohort of over 90 different subjects was used. An earlier analysis of approximately 640 of the donors applied high-throughput TCR beta sequencing to assess whether each TCR beta V gene segment acted as functional or pseudogenic. Among the roughly 400 genotyped donors, about 85% belonged to the genetic ancestry cluster associated with self-reported Caucasian donors. An early release that covered roughly 600 HLA-typed donors contained about 300 gigabases of sequencing data and 75 million to 100 million unique TCR sequences. Several DR-DQ haplotypes were handled as single units for association and clustering, since linkage in the cohort was strong. A later genetic analysis took genome-wide SNP genotypes for about three fifths of the roughly 700 donors and used that subset as a discovery cohort. The study was designed to test whether signatures of past pathogen exposure could be identified by cataloging public T cell receptors. Among some 400 genotyped donors of the cohort, an average of around 240,000 unique TCR beta nucleotide sequences were sequenced per donor, roughly a sixth of them non-productive. Every repertoire in the discovery cohort had been generated on one and the same sequencing platform. Using immunosequencing, the study profiled T cell repertoires from approximately 700 subjects and related those repertoires to cytomegalovirus serostatus. A later analysis re-examined previously published TCR beta repertoires from about 670 donors and added high-resolution HLA genotyping to investigate patterns of TCR occurrence. Both class I and class II loci were covered by HLA typing, at four-digit resolution. Typing coverage differed by locus: A, B, C, DRB1 and DQB1 were typed in roughly 620-630 donors, DQA1 in 522, DPA1 in some 570, and DPB1 in just under 490. To predict cytomegalovirus infection status, the study combined high-throughput TCR immunosequencing, statistical association of individual TCRs with disease status, and machine learning. What the work shows at the level of the full study, not this receptor alone: Broadly in line with IMGT annotations, most TCR beta V segments showed up in productive rearrangements about 87% or about 30% of the time in an earlier analysis of several hundred of the donors. The classifier was reported to diagnose cytomegalovirus status with high specificity and sensitivity in both the original and validation cohorts. Several of the top co-occurrence clusters appeared to be linked to parvovirus B19, influenza, CMV and Epstein-Barr virus, according to a later analysis. Across donors, most TCR sequences were observed very rarely, whereas some public TCRs were present in many individuals. The earlier analysis of 450 to 700 of the donors excluded seventeen rarely observed V segments, including chromosome 9 orphons, because counts were too low. In vitro tests confirmed that a few of the cytomegalovirus-associated TCR beta chains recognize cytomegalovirus antigens. Most CMV-associated TCR beta chains appeared to be HLA-restricted in a later analysis, and the HLA associations seemed to be driven largely by CMV exposure. A cluster of highly shared sequence variants was judged likely to be a technical artifact of the sequencing pipeline. Linkage disequilibrium might explain the correlated functional status among segregating V segments, but an unknown experimental factor could not be excluded. It was suggested by the authors that the approach could potentially be generalized to other disease states and immunological phenotypes. An association between a missense DCLRE1C variant and V-gene and J-gene trimming of TCR beta chains was found in a later genetic analysis and replicated in an independent cohort. Assigning TCR associations to individual alleles was difficult when HLA alleles, especially DR and DQ, strongly co-occurred. In a later analysis, TCR association rates were found to vary across HLA loci, with the most associated TCRs seen for DRB1 alleles and the fewest for HLA-C alleles. In a later analysis, HLA-associated TCR beta chains showed more clonal expansion and lower generation probabilities than non-associated chains that were equally common. Compared with the approximately 710-donor mean, donors in an Asian-associated ancestry cluster had fewer N-insertions in productive TCRs, according to a later genetic analysis. Because some donors lacked HLA typing at each locus, the association tests relied only on the typed subset. A later analysis associated about 17,000 TCR beta sequences with specific HLA alleles at a false discovery rate of 0.05. Only TCR beta chains were sequenced in this cohort, and the absence of alpha or paired-chain data limited detectable features. CMV serostatus was the only immune exposure information available for the cohort. Sequencing depth was assumed to be roughly uniform across donors in the presence/absence analyses, though that assumption may not hold. Because the 87-base-pair reads could not distinguish some IMGT-functional V segments, including TRBV6-2 and TRBV6-3, those segments were excluded. A further reported finding was that TCR beta sequences accurately predicted the HLA-A and HLA-B alleles for most subjects in the first cohort. The study gave a list of about 170 TCR beta chains associated with cytomegalovirus.

The library was prepared using the immunoSEQ multiplex PCR assay. For the multiplex PCR, a mixture combining 60 forward primers for TCR Vbeta segments and 13 reverse primers for TCR Jbeta segments was used. The CDR3 region of rearranged TCR beta genes was amplified from genomic DNA by a multiplex PCR assay. The Illumina HiSeq System was used to sequence the amplified TCR beta libraries as 87-base-pair reads. The source study handled its data this way. A later analysis counted some 74 million unique TCR beta chains across the 550 to 750 repertoires, and some 11 million of these chains were shared by at least two donors. A nearest-neighbor algorithm error-corrected the raw reads and collapsed the reads into unique sequences, merging closely related sequences to remove PCR and sequencing errors. V, D and J gene segments were assigned by aligning CDR3 sequences to IMGT reference sequences. For a sequence to be retained, a match of at least six nucleotides was required to both a V gene segment and a J gene segment. A rearrangement counted as productive if the CDR3 had no stop codons and remained in frame with V and J, and every other rearrangement counted as non-productive. Following IMGT convention, CDR3 was defined as the stretch from the second conserved V-encoded cysteine up to the conserved J-encoded phenylalanine. The earlier analysis of about 640 of the donors excluded any sequence lacking an unambiguous match to a single V gene segment. In an earlier analysis of some 590 of the donors, a V segment was called functional when productive rearrangements were above 56.7%, and segregating when the standard deviation between donors exceeded 5%. A statistical classification framework was built to diagnose cytomegalovirus status from the catalog of TCR beta chain sequences. In a later analysis, V and J genes were assigned by comparing TCR nucleotide sequences against IMGT/GENE-DB human TR gene sequences. The TCRdist pipeline was used in a later analysis to assign CDR3 sequences and most-parsimonious VDJ recombination scenarios. In a later analysis, every TCR beta chain was defined by the combination of its CDR3 amino acid sequence and its V-gene family, and reads without a unique V-gene family were dropped. In a later analysis, some 600 highly shared, low-generation-probability nucleotide sequences were removed to address suspected cross-contamination and a sequencing artifact. A later analysis calculated a clonal expansion index for each public chain from normalized within-repertoire ranks of inferred template counts. In a later analysis, generation probabilities were computed using a VDJ recombination model fitted to out-of-frame rearrangements, and the results were checked against IGoR. Hypergeometric tests were used in a later analysis to score TCR-TCR, TCR-HLA and TCR-CMV co-occurrence, with a repertoire-size bias correction applied to the TCR pairs. False discovery rates were estimated in a later analysis by permuting HLA or CMV assignments 20 times. In a later analysis, co-occurring TCRs were grouped using DBSCAN, and TCRdist sequence similarity was added for clustering within HLA-allele-positive subsets. For co-occurrence clustering, repertoires with fewer than 30,000 or more than 120,000 public chains were excluded, along with four or five repertoires with anomalous nucleotide sharing. TCRdb holds this immuneACCESS table with in-frame rearrangements only. Some clones are missing; in checked studies, unresolved V genes explain under half, and the rest has no known cause. V and J calls and clone size are copied from that table; D and trimming were computed from the DNA. Present in this sample are 100,000 to 150,000 clones, about 62% of which were seen just once. Of the sample, about 8% is held by the ten largest clones.

The cohort comprised fewer than 750 healthy bone marrow donors. At the time of sampling, all cohort members were nominally healthy, though unrecorded immune exposures were likely present. The donor tested CMV seropositive and was one of the 289 seropositive cohort members. Every donor gave a peripheral blood sample, and the peripheral blood mononuclear cells from that sample were used for TCR beta sequencing. Genomic DNA was extracted from the blood cell samples with the Qiagen DNeasy Blood Extraction Kit. The receptor chain draws on TRBV28 and TRBJ2-3; the D gene is possibly TRBD2, with 6 bases matching. Material for sequencing was PBMCs. The receptor's source is a woman aged 40-49 years in good health and CMV-seropositive. The sequenced DNA: TGTGCCAGCAGTTTACCCCCCGGGGGTGGCACAGATACGCAGTATTTT. It codes for CASSLPPGGGTDTQYF.